The present T cell receptor (beta chain) was sequenced within a study of technical replicates of blood from several donors. The CDR3 loop spans 15 amino acids. Germline CDR1 is MNHNS and CDR2 is SASEGT. Trimming removed 4 bases from V and 0 bases from J, with 13 bases in between. Produced via immunoSEQ multiplex PCR; TCRdb's table is partial and in-frame only. The sample yields just over 60,000 clones, more than 75% seen once. The V and J genes are TRBV6-1 and TRBJ2-7, with TRBD2 as a possible D gene (5 bases). Sequenced: PBMCs. This receptor was obtained from a human donor in good health. Some clones in this sample may be carry-over from other donors' samples. The CDR3 loop reads CASSVFPGSSYEQYF. CDR3 nucleotides: TGTGCCAGCAGTGTTTTTCCGGGGAGCTCCTACGAGCAGTACTTC.